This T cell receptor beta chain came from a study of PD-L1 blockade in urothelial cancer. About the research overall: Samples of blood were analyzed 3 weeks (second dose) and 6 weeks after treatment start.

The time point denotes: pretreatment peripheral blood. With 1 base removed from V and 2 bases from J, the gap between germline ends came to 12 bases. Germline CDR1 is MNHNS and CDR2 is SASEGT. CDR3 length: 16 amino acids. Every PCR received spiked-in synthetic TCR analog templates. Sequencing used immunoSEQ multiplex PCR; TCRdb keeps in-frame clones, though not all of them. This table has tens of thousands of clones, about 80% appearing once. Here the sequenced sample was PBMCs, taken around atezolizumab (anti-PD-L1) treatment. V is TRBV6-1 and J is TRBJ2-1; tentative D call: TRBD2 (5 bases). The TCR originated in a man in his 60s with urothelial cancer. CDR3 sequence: CASSEEWAGPYNEQFF. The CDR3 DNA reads TGTGCCAGCAGTGAAGAGTGGGCGGGTCCCTACAATGAGCAGTTCTTC.